These T cell receptor beta chains were read from a single sample in a study of shared clonotypes between healthy human individuals. Here immunoSEQ multiplex PCR was the method, and the copy in TCRdb shows in-frame clones only, minus some. The sample contains around 750,000 clones, roughly 70% of which appear only once. The specimen was memory CD4+ T cells sorted from blood. Source of these receptors: a woman aged 30 to 39 in good health. Each CDR3 is given with its conserved first and last residue. A D gene is named only where the DNA matches it firmly. Not every row has a clone size; where given, it reads once, few, many or a size class.

TRBV10-3	TRBJ2-7	TRBD2	-	TGTGCCATCAGTGAGGTGGCTAGCGGGACCGAGCAGTACTTC	CAISEVASGTEQYF
TRBV7-2	TRBJ1-5	-	-	TGTGCCAGCAGCTTAGAGGCACTGACCAATCAGCCCCAGCATTTT	CASSLEALTNQPQHF
TRBV5-1	TRBJ2-5	-	few	TGCGCCAGCAGCTTGGCGGACAGCAACCAAGAGACCCAGTACTTC	CASSLADSNQETQYF
TRBV11-2	TRBJ1-3	-	-	TGTGCCAGCAGCTTAGGGTCCGAGACGGCGAACACCATATATTTT	CASSLGSETANTIYF
TRBV5-4	TRBJ2-7	-	-	TGTGCCAGCAGCTTGGGTGAAGCCTACGAGCAGTACTTC	CASSLGEAYEQYF
TRBV6-1	TRBJ1-4	-	-	TGTGCCAGCAGTGGCGGGGCAACTAATGAAAAACTGTTTTTT	CASSGGATNEKLFF
TRBV10-2	TRBJ2-1	TRBD2	-	TGCGCCAGCAGCCAGAGAGCAGGACTAGCGGGACCTTACAATGAGCAGTTCTTC	CASSQRAGLAGPYNEQFF
TRBV7-9	TRBJ1-2	-	-	TGTGCCAGCAGCTTAGCCGTCGGCCTCTATGGCTACACCTTC	CASSLAVGLYGYTF
TRBV5-4	TRBJ1-2	-	many	TGTGCCAGCAGCTTGGGGGGGGCTAACTATGGCTACACCTTC	CASSLGGANYGYTF
TRBV6-1	TRBJ1-2	-	-	TGTGCCAGCAGTGAAGGTGCAGGACCCTATGGCTACACCTTC	CASSEGAGPYGYTF
TRBV9	TRBJ2-5	-	-	TGTGCCAGCAGCAAAGACAGGGACTGGCAAGAGACCCAGTACTTC	CASSKDRDWQETQYF
TRBV28	TRBJ1-4	-	-	TGTGCCAGCAGTTTGCCGCAGGGAGGGGAAAAACTGTTTTTT	CASSLPQGGEKLFF
TRBV19	TRBJ1-5	-	-	TGTGCCAGTACCCCAACACAGGGTACGGGGGGTCAGCCCCAGCATTTT	CASTPTQGTGGQPQHF
TRBV10-1	TRBJ2-7	-	-	TGCGCCAGCAGTGAGGTAGGCGACAATGTGCGCGAGCAGTACTTC	CASSEVGDNVREQYF
TRBV19	TRBJ2-2	TRBD1	-	TGTGCCAGCGTTACCTTGGACAGGGCAGACACCGGGGAGCTGTTTTTT	CASVTLDRADTGELFF
TRBV7-8	TRBJ2-2	-	few	TGTGCCAGCAGCCAGAGAGGGCGCCGGGGGGAGCTGTTTTTT	CASSQRGRRGELFF
TRBV5-1	TRBJ1-1	-	few	TGCGCCAGCAGTTCCTACGGGAACACTGAAGCTTTCTTT	CASSSYGNTEAFF
TRBV5-6	TRBJ1-2	-	-	TGTGCCAGCAGCTTAACGGACAGATACGACTATGGCTACACCTTC	CASSLTDRYDYGYTF
TRBV18	TRBJ2-7	-	-	TGTGCCAGCTCACCAGTATCGGGGGAGCAGTACTTC	CASSPVSGEQYF
TRBV6-6	TRBJ1-1	-	-	TGTGCCAGCAGTAAGACAGGTATGAACACTGAAGCTTTCTTT	CASSKTGMNTEAFF
TRBV7-8	TRBJ1-4	TRBD1	-	TGTGCCAGCAGCTTAGCCGACAGGGGAAGGGAAAAACTGTTTTTT	CASSLADRGREKLFF
TRBV2	TRBJ2-1	-	-	TGTGCCAGCAGTGACCCGGGACTTTACAATGAGCAGTTCTTC	CASSDPGLYNEQFF
TRBV19	TRBJ2-1	-	-	TGTGCCAGTAGTATAGCCTCGGGTCGGAATGAGCAGTTCTTC	CASSIASGRNEQFF
TRBV18	TRBJ2-7	-	-	TGTGCCAGCTCGTACTCCTACGAGCAGTACTTC	CASSYSYEQYF
TRBV4-1	TRBJ2-7	-	-	TGCGCCAGCAGCCAAGACTGGAGCGGCTCCTACGAGCAGTACTTC	CASSQDWSGSYEQYF
TRBV16	TRBJ1-2	TRBD1	-	TGTGCCAGCAGCCAAACGACAGGGGAGTACGGCTACACCTTC	CASSQTTGEYGYTF
TRBV14	TRBJ1-4	-	few	TGTGCCAGCAGCCAAGCCGGGACGGCGAATGAAAAACTGTTTTTT	CASSQAGTANEKLFF
TRBV27	TRBJ2-1	-	once	TGTGCCAGCAGTCTTTACCAGCAGACTAATGAGCAGTTCTTC	CASSLYQQTNEQFF
TRBV19	TRBJ2-3	TRBD2	few	TGTGCCAGTAGTATACTAGCGGGAGGAACAGATACGCAGTATTTT	CASSILAGGTDTQYF